The 14 T cell receptor beta chains below were found in one sample sequenced in a study of CD8 T cells in Susac syndrome. After extraction with the RNeasy kit, roughly 0.45 to 1 ug of the RNA was reverse transcribed using random hexamers. MiXCR, applied by TCRdb to the immunoSEQ multiplex PCR reads, yields one record per CDR3 protein. The data hold approximately 190,000 distinct CDR3 sequences, with 90% to 96% observed a single time. Source material: CD4+ T cells from PBMCs. The source of these receptors is a human donor with Susac syndrome.

As regards this clonotype: One end of the junction varies from germline; a read error may be responsible. The chain has TRBV30 and TRBJ2-1; 8 bases map to TRBD1. Germline V gene data show CDR1 as GTSNPN and CDR2 as SVGIG (reference sequence). The CDR3 has 13 amino acids. CDR3 bases: TGTGTCTGGAACAGGGGGGCCCACAATGAGCAGTTCTTC. It encodes CVWNRGAHNEQFF.

This rearrangement joins TRBV14 to TRBJ1-1; no clear D gene. The V end was cut by 0 bases, the J end by 7 bases, with 9 bases between. Germline-derived CDR1 and CDR2 are SGHDN and FVKESK. The CDR3 spans 13 residues. CDR3 amino acids: CASSQDRADEAFF. For the CDR3, the DNA is TGTGCCAGCAGCCAAGACCGGGCGGATGAAGCTTTCTTT.

This rearrangement joins TRBV7-9 to TRBJ2-1; maybe TRBD2 (6 bases). The CDR3 consists of 14 residues. The V gene lost 0 bases and the J gene lost 7 bases, with 10 bases spanning the gap. Germline CDR1 reads SEHNR; CDR2 reads FQNEAQ (reference sequence). CDR3 sequence (DNA): TGTGCCAGCAGCTTAGCCCGGGAGTTAAATGAGCAGTTCTTC. As protein: CASSLARELNEQFF. The whole variable domain, remainder taken from reference TRBV7-9 and TRBJ2-1, is DTGVSQNPRHKITKRGQNVTFRCDPISEHNRLYWYRQTLGQGPEFLTYFQNEAQLEKSRLLSDRFSAERPKGSFSTLEIQRTEQGDSAMYLCASSLARELNEQFFGPGTRLTVL.

The J gene is TRBJ1-2, the V gene TRBV20-1; the D gene is possibly TRBD1 (5 bases). V gave up 6 bases and J gave up 5 bases, with 13 bases separating them. Germline CDR1 and CDR2: DFQATT and SNEGSKA (reference sequence). The CDR3 is made up of 12 amino acids. CDR3 residues: CSAGPDRYGYTF. The CDR3, as DNA: TGCAGTGCGGGGCCGGATCGATATGGCTACACCTTC.

The rearrangement joins TRBV29-1 to TRBJ2-5; 9 bases are shared with TRBD1. From germline, CDR1 is SQVTM and CDR2 ANQGSEA. This CDR3 region has 13 residues. J gave up 3 bases and V 4 bases, and 3 bases lay outside the gene matches. CDR3 DNA: TGCAGCGTTGCAACAGGGGGCGAAGAGACCCAGTACTTC. Protein product: CSVATGGEETQYF. Full variable domain (outside the CDR3, taken from reference TRBV29-1 and TRBJ2-5): SAVISQKPSRDICQRGTSLTIQCQVDSQVTMMFWYRQQPGQSLTLIATANQGSEATYESGFVIDKFPISRPNLTFSTLTVSNMSPEDSSIYLCSVATGGEETQYFGPGTRLLVL.

The V and J genes are TRBV5-1 and TRBJ2-3, with 8 bases aligning to TRBD2. This CDR3 contains 14 residues. CDR1 is SGHRS and CDR2 is YFSETQ in the germline V gene. V shed 4 bases, J shed 6 bases, and the junction held 7 bases outside the gene matches. The CDR3, as DNA: TGCGCCAGCAGCCCGACTAGCGTGGCGGATACGCAGTATTTT. Translated, it gives CASSPTSVADTQYF.

The chain couples TRBV9 to TRBJ2-3, with 15 bases that match TRBD2. The CDR3 extends over 18 amino acids. The trim removed 4 bases at V and 0 bases at J, leaving 6 bases unmatched. Germline V gene lookup returns CDR1 SGDLS and CDR2 YYNGEE. The CDR3 spells CASSPGTSGGSSTDTQYF. CDR3 nucleotides: TGTGCCAGCAGCCCCGGGACTAGCGGGGGGTCTAGCACAGATACGCAGTATTTT.

The rearrangement joins TRBV24-1 to TRBJ2-3; D gene ambiguous. This CDR3 contains 16 residues. Germline V gene lookup returns CDR1 KGHDR and CDR2 SFDVKD. Trimming shortened V by 4 bases and J by 0 bases, and 13 bases separated the two germline ends. The CDR3: CATSDGTFPSTDTQYF. The CDR3 DNA is TGTGCCACCAGTGACGGTACGTTCCCTAGCACAGATACGCAGTATTTT.

The J gene is TRBJ2-1, the V gene TRBV5-1, with TRBD2 matching over 9 bases. The CDR3 totals 14 residues. CDR1 is SGHRS, CDR2 YFSETQ, per germline. V was pared by 0 bases and J by 7 bases, with 2 bases of the junction left unmatched. The DNA for the CDR3 is TGCGCCAGCAGCTTGGCGGGACTAGCTAATGAGCAGTTCTTC. Translating gives CASSLAGLANEQFF.

The chain uses TRBV30 and TRBJ1-4, with D possibly being TRBD1 (6 bases). The CDR3 totals 14 residues. V was shortened by 0 bases and J by 7 bases, with 12 bases between the two germline ends. CDR1 and CDR2 (germline): GTSNPN, SVGIG (reference sequence). As DNA, the CDR3 is TGTGCCTGGAGTGTACAGGGTAGGAGTGAAAAACTGTTTTTT. Its protein product is CAWSVQGRSEKLFF.

The chain joins TRBV27 to TRBJ1-6, with D hard to call. The V end was cut by 2 bases, the J end by 6 bases, with 8 bases between. The CDR3 has 14 residues. Per germline, CDR1 MNHEY and CDR2 SMNVEV (reference sequence). In DNA form, the CDR3 reads TGTGCCAGCAGTTTACAGATAAGTAATTCACCCCTCCACTTT. Amino acid sequence: CASSLQISNSPLHF.

The V gene is TRBV9, the J gene TRBJ2-1, with 8 bases aligning to TRBD2. The trim removed 0 bases at V and 8 bases at J, leaving 4 bases unmatched. The CDR3 is 14 amino acids. The germline CDR1 and CDR2 sequences are SGDLS and YYNGEE. As DNA, the CDR3 is TGTGCCAGCAGCGTAGCTACGCGGGGGGATGAGCAGTTCTTC. This translates into CASSVATRGDEQFF.

The rearrangement joins TRBV14 to TRBJ2-4; 7 bases match TRBD1. Per germline, CDR1 SGHDN and CDR2 FVKESK. Trimming removed 0 bases from V and 6 bases from J; junction bases left unmatched: 8. This CDR3 is 16 amino acids long. CDR3 residues: CASSQEMGTVGNIQYF. Written as DNA, the CDR3 is TGTGCCAGCAGCCAAGAGATGGGGACAGTGGGAAACATTCAGTACTTC.

The chain combines TRBV7-8 with TRBJ1-6; no clear D gene. This CDR3 is built from 14 residues. V dropped 0 bases and J dropped 10 bases, with 10 bases sitting between them. CDR1 and CDR2 from the germline V gene are SGHVS and FQNEAQ. The CDR3 here is CASSLAKAGSPLHF. The CDR3 nucleotides read TGTGCCAGCAGCTTAGCCAAGGCGGGCTCACCCCTCCACTTT. Based on the CDR3 plus reference TRBV7-8 and TRBJ1-6, the full variable domain is GAGVSQSPRYKVAKRGQDVALRCDPISGHVSLFWYQQALGQGPEFLTYFQNEAQLDKSGLPSDRFFAERPEGSVSTLKIQRTQQEDSAVYLCASSLAKAGSPLHFGNGTRLTVT.